The 14 T cell receptor beta chains presented below share a single source sample, sequenced in a study of T cells in localized non-small cell lung cancer. Sequencing used immunoSEQ multiplex PCR; TCRdb keeps in-frame clones, though not all of them. This sample has roughly 17,000 clones, with roughly 89% found just once. Source: peripheral blood, taken before any cancer treatment. These receptors came from a male donor at least 60 years old with stage II squamous cell lung carcinoma.

The rearrangement uses TRBV11-2 and TRBJ2-7; TRBD1 matches at 12 bases. Germline CDR1 and CDR2: SGHAT and FQNNGV. The CDR3 contains 15 residues. V shed 6 bases, J shed 4 bases, and the junction held 7 bases outside the gene matches. CDR3 amino acids: CASRLPGQGAYEQYF. The CDR3 DNA follows: TGTGCCAGCAGATTACCGGGACAGGGGGCTTACGAGCAGTACTTC.

The chain combines TRBV20-1 with TRBJ2-1; no definite D call. The V end lost 7 bases, the J end lost 6 bases, and 10 bases lay between the germline ends. CDR1 DFQATT and CDR2 SNEGSKA come from the germline V gene (reference sequence). The CDR3 length is 11 residues. DNA for the CDR3: TGCAGTGTTCAGACTCTCAATGAGCAGTTCTTC. Translating it yields CSVQTLNEQFF.

The chain employs TRBV27 and TRBJ1-1; weak D call: TRBD1 (6 bases). Trimming left V 4 bases short and J 3 bases short, with 9 bases between. Germline V gives CDR1 MNHEY, CDR2 SMNVEV (reference sequence). The CDR3 totals 13 residues. CDR3 sequence (DNA): TGTGCCAGCAGTTCACAGGGTTACACTGAAGCTTTCTTT. This gives the protein CASSSQGYTEAFF.

The J gene is TRBJ2-3, the V gene TRBV11-3; D perhaps matches TRBD1 (6 bases). With 4 bases removed from V and 0 bases from J, the gap between germline ends came to 8 bases. The CDR3 is 14 residues long. The germline gives CDR1 SGHNT, CDR2 YENEEA. CDR3 residues: CASSSGTSTDTQYF. The CDR3 DNA reads TGTGCCAGCAGCTCAGGGACAAGCACAGATACGCAGTATTTT. Using reference TRBV11-3 and TRBJ2-3 for the parts outside the CDR3, the full variable domain is EAGVVQSPRYKIIEKKQPVAFWCNPISGHNTLYWYLQNLGQGPELLIRYENEEAVDDSQLPKDRFSAERLKGVDSTLKIQPAELGDSAVYLCASSSGTSTDTQYFGPGTRLTVL.

The V gene is TRBV10-3, the J gene TRBJ2-1; D remains unclear. This CDR3 is built from 13 residues. Trimming took 3 bases from V and 1 from J, leaving 4 bases between them. Germline CDR1 and CDR2: ENHRY and SYGVKD. The CDR3 loop is CAISDRSYNEQFF. CDR3 nucleotides: TGTGCCATCAGTGACAGGTCCTACAATGAGCAGTTCTTC.

This rearrangement joins TRBV9 to TRBJ1-1; D ambiguous. Germline CDR1 is SGDLS and CDR2 is YYNGEE. The CDR3 has 14 residues. V gave up 3 bases and J gave up 3 bases, with 12 bases separating them. The CDR3 sequence: CASSGWLGDTEAFF. The CDR3 DNA reads as TGTGCCAGCAGCGGCTGGTTGGGAGACACTGAAGCTTTCTTT.

V usage is TRBV28 and J usage is TRBJ1-5, with 7 bases lining up with TRBD1. Germline lookup yields CDR1 MDHEN and CDR2 SYDVKM. The CDR3 is 16 amino acids. V gave up 6 bases and J gave up 3 bases; unmatched junction bases: 11. The CDR3: CASRLPGTAINQPQHF. The DNA of the CDR3 is TGTGCCAGCAGATTACCCGGGACAGCCATCAATCAGCCCCAGCATTTT.

V gene TRBV5-1 combines with J gene TRBJ1-5, with D possibly being TRBD1 (6 bases). V shed 4 bases and J shed 0 bases, with 8 bases lying between them. Per germline, CDR1 SGHRS and CDR2 YFSETQ. The CDR3 sequence is 14 residues long. The CDR3 reads CASSPGDSNQPQHF. In DNA form, the CDR3 reads TGCGCCAGCAGCCCAGGGGATAGCAATCAGCCCCAGCATTTT.

The table lists this clone with a count of one. The J gene is TRBJ1-1, the V gene TRBV6-5; 8 nucleotides line up with TRBD1. The junction had 4 bases not matched to a gene; V was cut back by 5 bases and J by 5 bases. CDR3 size: 13 residues. Germline lookup yields CDR1 MNHEY and CDR2 SVGAGI. In DNA form, the CDR3 reads TGTGCCAGCAGTCTCAGGGGGCGGACTGAAGCTTTCTTT. This gives the protein CASSLRGRTEAFF.

The chain carries TRBV23-1 and TRBJ2-7; D is ambiguous. TRBV23-1 is designated an ORF whose function remains uncertain. The V gene lost 3 bases and the J gene lost 3 bases, with 6 bases spanning the gap. The CDR3 contains 12 residues. This CDR3 is CASSQLFYEQYF. The CDR3 DNA reads as TGCGCCAGCAGTCAGTTATTCTACGAGCAGTACTTC.

The chain links TRBV12-5 to TRBJ1-3, with 7 bases aligning to TRBD1. CDR3 length: 20 amino acids. Germline trimming cut 1 base from V and 2 bases from J; bases unmatched to any gene: 17. The germline V gene has CDR1 LGHNT and CDR2 FRNRAP. The chain's CDR3 is CASGLDNSGQSDDPGNTIYF. In nucleotides, the CDR3 is TGTGCTAGTGGTTTGGATAATTCGGGACAGTCTGACGATCCTGGAAACACCATATATTTT.

V and J are TRBV28 and TRBJ1-1; D gene unclear. Trimming took 8 bases from V and 3 from J, leaving 7 bases between them. The CDR3 is 11 residues long. Germline V lookup: CDR1 MDHEN, CDR2 SYDVKM. CDR3 region: CASRGYTEAFF. The CDR3 DNA reads as TGTGCCAGCCGAGGGTACACTGAAGCTTTCTTT.

The chain uses TRBV11-2 and TRBJ2-5; D is unclear. This CDR3 contains 15 residues. Germline CDR1 SGHAT, CDR2 FQNNGV. Trimming left V 5 bases short and J 4 bases short, with 17 bases between. The CDR3: CASSVARPSGETQYF. CDR3 in DNA: TGTGCCAGCAGCGTAGCTAGGCCCTCGGGAGAGACCCAGTACTTC.

The J gene is TRBJ2-5, the V gene TRBV5-6; D perhaps matches TRBD2 (5 bases). The CDR3 is 13 residues long. CDR1 and CDR2 (germline): SGHDT, YYEEEE. With 2 bases removed from V and 4 bases from J, the gap between germline ends came to 9 bases. In nucleotides, the CDR3 is TGTGCCAGCAGCTTCGGGATATTAGAGACCCAGTACTTC. This encodes CASSFGILETQYF.